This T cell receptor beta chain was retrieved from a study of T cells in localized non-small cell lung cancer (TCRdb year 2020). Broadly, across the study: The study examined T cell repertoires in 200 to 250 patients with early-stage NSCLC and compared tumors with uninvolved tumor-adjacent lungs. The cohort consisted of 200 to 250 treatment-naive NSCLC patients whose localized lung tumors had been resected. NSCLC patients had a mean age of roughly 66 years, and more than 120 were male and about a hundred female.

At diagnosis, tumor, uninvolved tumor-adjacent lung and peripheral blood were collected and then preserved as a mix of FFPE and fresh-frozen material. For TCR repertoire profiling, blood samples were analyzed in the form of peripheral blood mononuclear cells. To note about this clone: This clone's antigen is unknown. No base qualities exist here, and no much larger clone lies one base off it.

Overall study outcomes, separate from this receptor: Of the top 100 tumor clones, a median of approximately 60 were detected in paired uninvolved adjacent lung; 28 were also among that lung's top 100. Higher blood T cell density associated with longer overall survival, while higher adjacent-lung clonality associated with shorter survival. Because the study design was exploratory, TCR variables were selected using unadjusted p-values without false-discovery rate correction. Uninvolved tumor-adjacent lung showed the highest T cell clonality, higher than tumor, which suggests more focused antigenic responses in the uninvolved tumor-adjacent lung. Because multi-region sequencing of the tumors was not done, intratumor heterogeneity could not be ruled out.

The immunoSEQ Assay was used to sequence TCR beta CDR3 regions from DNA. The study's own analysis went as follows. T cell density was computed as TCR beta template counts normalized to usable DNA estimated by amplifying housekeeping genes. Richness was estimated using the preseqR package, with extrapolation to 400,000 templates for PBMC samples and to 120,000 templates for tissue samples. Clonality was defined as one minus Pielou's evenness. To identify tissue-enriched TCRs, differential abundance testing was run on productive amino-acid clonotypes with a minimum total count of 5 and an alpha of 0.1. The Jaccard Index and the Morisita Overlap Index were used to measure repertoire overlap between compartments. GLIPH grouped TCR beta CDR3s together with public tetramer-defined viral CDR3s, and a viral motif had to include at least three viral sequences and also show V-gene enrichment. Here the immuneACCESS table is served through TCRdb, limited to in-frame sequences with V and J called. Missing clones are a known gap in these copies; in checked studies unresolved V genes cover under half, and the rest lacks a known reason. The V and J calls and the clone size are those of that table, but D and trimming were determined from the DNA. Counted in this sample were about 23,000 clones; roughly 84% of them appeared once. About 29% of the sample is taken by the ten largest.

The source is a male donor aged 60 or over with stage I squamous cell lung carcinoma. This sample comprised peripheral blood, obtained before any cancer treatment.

The DNA reads as follows: TGTGCCAGCAGCCAAGTTATACGAGTTGCTGGGGCCAACGTCCTGACTTTC. Translated, it gives CASSQVIRVAGANVLTF. The chain links TRBV14 with TRBJ2-6, with no confident D gene call. The germline V gene yields SGHDN for CDR1 and FVKESK for CDR2. The CDR3 numbers 17 residues from cysteine through phenylalanine. Solely the CDR3 DNA is kept, with 51 bases framed from the first base. The germline ends are 12 bases apart after V is trimmed by 1 base and J by 2 bases.